These 26 T cell receptor beta chains were all obtained from the same sample, sequenced in a study of vaccination effects on CD4 cells after COVID-19. Under the ViraFEST assay, PBMC were stimulated with viral peptide pools so that antigen-specific CD4+ T cells expanded. Sequencing was performed afterwards. At the end of about 10 days of culture, CD4+ T cells were isolated. Participants were given two doses of BNT162b2 or mRNA-1273 vaccine. TCRdb keeps only in-frame clones here, not all; method: immunoSEQ multiplex PCR. The sample shows 55,000 to 70,000 clones, about 80% of them seen only once. No antigens are known for them. This material consisted of CD4+ T cells from PBMCs cultured with HCoV-OC43 spike peptides, taken after COVID-19 vaccination. Subset indicated: HCoV-OC43 spike overlapping peptide pool stimulation. Every receptor here comes from a human donor who received a COVID-19 vaccine.

The rearrangement uses TRBV3-1 (or the pseudogene TRBV3-2) and TRBJ2-3; TRBD1 aligns across 10 bases. The trim removed 4 bases at V and 5 bases at J, leaving 3 bases unmatched. The length of the CDR3 is 14 residues. Germline CDR1 LGHDT, CDR2 YNNKEL (reference sequence). The DNA of the CDR3 is TGTGCCAGCAGCCCAGGGACAGGGGAAGATACGCAGTATTTT. Encoded protein: CASSPGTGEDTQYF.

This rearrangement joins TRBV5-1 to TRBJ2-1; either TRBD1 or TRBD2 may supply D (5 bases each). Germline assignment: CDR1 SGHRS and CDR2 YFSETQ. The CDR3 has 16 residues. The ends were cut back, 1 base at V and 4 bases at J, with 15 bases in the middle. The CDR3 nucleotides read TGCGCCAGCAGCTTGTATTTTGGGACGGATTACAATGAGCAGTTCTTC. Protein product: CASSLYFGTDYNEQFF. The complete variable domain, with remaining parts taken from reference TRBV5-1 and TRBJ2-1, reads KAGVTQTPRYLIKTRGQQVTLSCSPISGHRSVSWYQQTPGQGLQFLFEYFSETQRNKGNFPGRFSGRQFSNSRSEMNVSTLELGDSALYLCASSLYFGTDYNEQFFGPGTRLTVL.

The chain uses TRBV4-1 and TRBJ2-7, with TRBD1 matching over 7 bases. The CDR3 has 15 residues. CDR1 is MGHRA and CDR2 is YSYEKL in the germline V gene. The J segment lost 2 bases and the V segment lost 0 bases, leaving 4 bases of the junction unmatched. DNA for the CDR3: TGCGCCAGCAGCCAAGAAACACAGGGGACCTACGAGCAGTACGTC. It is translated as CASSQETQGTYEQYV.

Note on this clone: Other nucleotide sequences from this sample produce the same CDR3. The chain recombines TRBV5-1 with TRBJ2-5, with D hard to call. CDR3 size: 11 residues. Germline V lookup: CDR1 SGHRS, CDR2 YFSETQ. V lost 3 bases to trimming and J lost 1 base, with 1 base between them. DNA of the CDR3: TGCGCCAGCAGCTCCCAAGAGACCCAGTACTTC. This codes for CASSSQETQYF.

This chain joins TRBV18 and TRBJ2-3, with unresolved D. Trimming cost V 6 bases and J 0 bases, with 13 bases left between them. Germline assignment: CDR1 KGHSH and CDR2 LQKENI. This CDR3 has 15 residues. CDR3 in DNA: TGTGCCAGCTCCACCGTGGCTGGAAGCACAGATACGCAGTATTTT. Residues: CASSTVAGSTDTQYF. The variable domain in full, completed from reference TRBV18 and TRBJ2-3, reads NAGVMQNPRHLVRRRGQEARLRCSPMKGHSHVYWYRQLPEEGLKFMVYLQKENIIDESGMPKERFSAEFPKEGPSILRIQQVVRGDSAAYFCASSTVAGSTDTQYFGPGTRLTVL.

CDR3 protein: CASSTTQGSKNIQYF. The CDR3 nucleotides are TGTGCCAGCAGTACGACACAGGGGTCCAAAAACATTCAGTACTTC. The chain uses TRBV6-4 and TRBJ2-4; TRBD1 matches 7 bases. The CDR3 spans 15 residues. In germline, CDR1 is MRHNA, CDR2 SNTAGT. After removal of 5 bases from V and 2 bases from J, the junction contained 6 bases not matched to a gene.

This sequence joins TRBV3-1 (or the pseudogene TRBV3-2) and TRBJ1-2; TRBD1 agrees at 8 bases. The CDR3 consists of 14 residues. In germline, CDR1 is LGHDT, CDR2 YNNKEL (reference sequence). With V trimmed by 3 bases and J by 4 bases, 4 bases remained unmatched. CDR3 in amino acids: CASSHVGQVYGYTF. CDR3 nucleotide sequence: TGTGCCAGCAGCCATGTGGGACAGGTCTATGGCTACACCTTC.

On this clone: A junction boundary mismatches the germline segment, possibly from a read error. The V gene is TRBV7-7, the J gene TRBJ2-1; 12 bases line up with TRBD2. Germline V gene sequence: CDR1 SSHAT, CDR2 FNYEAQ (reference sequence). This CDR3 contains 17 residues. The CDR3 DNA reads TGTGCCAGCAGCCCGCTAGCGGGGGGGCCATCCTCCAATGAGCAGTTCTTC. Translation gives CASSPLAGGPSSNEQFF.

The chain carries TRBV5-1 and TRBJ2-5, with TRBD2 matching over 7 bases. Looked up from germline, CDR1 is SGHRS and CDR2 is YFSETQ. The junction had 5 bases not matched to a gene; V was cut back by 4 bases and J by 5 bases. The CDR3 spans 13 residues. CDR3 DNA: TGCGCCAGCAGCAGGACTAGTTTTGAGACCCAGTACTTC. As protein: CASSRTSFETQYF.

The genes are TRBV18 and TRBJ2-3; 7 bases agree with TRBD1. Germline values: CDR1 KGHSH, CDR2 LQKENI. The CDR3 has 15 amino acids. J lost 0 bases, V lost 3 bases, and 3 bases had no gene match. The CDR3 DNA is TGTGCCAGCTCACCTCCGGGACAGAGCACAGATACGCAGTATTTT. Translated, it gives CASSPPGQSTDTQYF.

The chain uses TRBV5-1 and TRBJ2-1, with 9 bases lining up with TRBD2. Germline V gene data show CDR1 as SGHRS and CDR2 as YFSETQ. The junction had 11 bases not matched to a gene; V was cut back by 0 bases and J by 7 bases. The CDR3 is 17 amino acids. DNA of the CDR3: TGCGCCAGCAGCTTGGACCCGGCGGCTAGCGGGGTGAATGAGCAGTTCTTC. This encodes CASSLDPAASGVNEQFF. Full variable domain (missing parts from reference TRBV5-1 and TRBJ2-1): KAGVTQTPRYLIKTRGQQVTLSCSPISGHRSVSWYQQTPGQGLQFLFEYFSETQRNKGNFPGRFSGRQFSNSRSEMNVSTLELGDSALYLCASSLDPAASGVNEQFFGPGTRLTVL.

The V call is TRBV6-2 or TRBV6-3, the J call TRBJ1-2; 8 positions match TRBD1. The V gene end was trimmed by 5 bases and the J gene end by 2 bases; junction bases not matched to a gene: 1. CDR1 is MNHEY and CDR2 is SVGEGT in the germline V gene. This CDR3 is 13 amino acids long. The CDR3 nucleotides are TGTGCCAGCAGTCGGACAGGGAACTATGGCTACACCTTC. Translated: CASSRTGNYGYTF.

This chain connects TRBV6-5 to TRBJ1-4; 7 bases are shared with TRBD1. V lost 11 bases and J lost 5; bases outside the gene matches: 14. Per germline, CDR1 MNHEY and CDR2 SVGAGI. There are 15 residues in the CDR3. As DNA, the CDR3 is TGTGCCGCGACCTTCGACGGGGGACAGAATGAAAAACTGTTTTTT. It specifies CAATFDGGQNEKLFF.

The table lists this clone with a few counts. This chain joins TRBV28 and TRBJ1-1, with D uncertain. The CDR3 totals 13 residues. The V end lost 7 bases, the J end lost 3 bases, and 12 bases lay between the germline ends. The V gene's germline CDR1 is MDHEN and CDR2 SYDVKM. The CDR3 reads CASKYGSDTEAFF. CDR3 in DNA: TGTGCCAGCAAGTACGGCAGCGACACTGAAGCTTTCTTT. Complete variable domain (other parts from reference TRBV28 and TRBJ1-1): DVKVTQSSRYLVKRTGEKVFLECVQDMDHENMFWYRQDPGLGLRLIYFSYDVKMKEKGDIPEGYSVSREKKERFSLILESASTNQTSMYLCASKYGSDTEAFFGQGTRLTVV.

The genes are TRBV7-2 and TRBJ1-4; D not resolved. Trimming removed 4 bases at V and 2 bases at J, with 8 bases between. The germline V gene encodes CDR1 SGHTA and CDR2 FQGNSA. The CDR3 contains 14 residues. The CDR3 DNA reads as TGTGCCAGCAGCTGGGGTGGGACTAATGAAAAACTGTTTTTT. As protein: CASSWGGTNEKLFF. The complete variable domain, with remaining parts taken from reference TRBV7-2 and TRBJ1-4, reads GAGVSQSPSNKVTEKGKDVELRCDPISGHTALYWYRQSLGQGLEFLIYFQGNSAPDKSGLPSDRFSAERTGGSVSTLTIQRTQQEDSAVYLCASSWGGTNEKLFFGSGTQLSVL.

This clone was seen more than once but under ten times. This chain connects TRBV9 to TRBJ2-3; tentative D call: TRBD2 (6 bases). This CDR3 comprises 15 residues. CDR1 SGDLS and CDR2 YYNGEE come from the germline V gene. Deletions cut 0 bases from V and 0 bases from J, with 8 bases between. The CDR3 region has the DNA TGTGCCAGCAGCGTAGGTGCGGGGAGCACAGATACGCAGTATTTT. This gives the protein CASSVGAGSTDTQYF.

The rearrangement uses TRBV6-5 and TRBJ1-5; D ambiguous. Trimming took 6 bases from V and 5 from J, leaving 11 bases between them. This CDR3 is built from 13 residues. CDR1 and CDR2 (germline): MNHEY, SVGAGI. The CDR3 DNA reads TGTGCCAGCAGATCTTCCAGTTATCAGCCCCAGCATTTT. This codes for CASRSSSYQPQHF.

The rearrangement uses TRBV18 and TRBJ1-2, with D unresolved. The germline gives CDR1 KGHSH, CDR2 LQKENI. V was clipped by 6 bases and J by 8 bases, with 10 bases between them. The CDR3 length is 11 residues. CDR3 in amino acids: CASSPQRGYTF. The CDR3, as DNA: TGTGCCAGCTCCCCTCAGAGGGGCTACACCTTC.

The chain joins TRBV19 to TRBJ2-3; D possibly corresponds to TRBD2 (5 bases). The CDR3 length is 16 residues. CDR1 LNHDA and CDR2 SQIVND come from the germline V gene (reference sequence). V was pared by 3 bases and J by 0 bases, with 13 bases between. CDR3 protein: CASSIGAGVSTDTQYF. Written as DNA, the CDR3 is TGTGCCAGTAGTATCGGCGCCGGGGTTAGCACAGATACGCAGTATTTT.

The chain couples TRBV23-1 to TRBJ2-7; 8 bases map to TRBD1. TRBV23-1 is filed as an ORF, its function uncertain. V lost 4 bases to trimming and J lost 2 bases; unmatched junction nucleotides: 13. This CDR3 region has 17 residues. The CDR3 reads CASSPSDRAGAPYEQYV. The DNA for the CDR3 is TGCGCCAGCAGTCCCTCGGACAGGGCAGGGGCACCCTACGAGCAGTACGTC.

The chain recombines TRBV19 with TRBJ1-5, with 9 bases fitting TRBD1. The germline V gene has CDR1 LNHDA and CDR2 SQIVND (reference sequence). This CDR3 is 15 amino acids long. The junction had 8 bases not matched to a gene; V was cut back by 7 bases and J by 4 bases. The CDR3: CASIPPGQGNQPQHF. CDR3 coding DNA: TGTGCCAGTATCCCTCCGGGACAGGGAAATCAGCCCCAGCATTTT.

This clone appeared once. This rearrangement joins TRBV5-8 to TRBJ2-3; tentative D call: TRBD2 (6 bases). This CDR3 has 14 residues. Germline V gene data show CDR1 as SGHTS and CDR2 as YDEGEE. V dropped 7 bases and J dropped 2 bases, with 14 bases sitting between them. CDR3 region: CASPSAGPTDTQYF. The DNA of the CDR3 is TGTGCCAGCCCCTCGGCGGGGCCCACAGATACGCAGTATTTT.

The chain combines TRBV6-1 with TRBJ2-3; no clear D. The CDR3 totals 15 residues. The germline gives CDR1 MNHNS, CDR2 SASEGT. The V and J ends lost 2 bases and 2 bases respectively, with 11 bases between them. As DNA, the CDR3 is TGTGCCAGCAGTGAACTAGGTCTGACCACAGATACGCAGTATTTT. As protein: CASSELGLTTDTQYF.

The chain recombines TRBV12-3 or TRBV12-4 with TRBJ2-5, with 8 bases identical to TRBD1. CDR3 size: 13 residues. V lost 6 bases to trimming and J lost 5 bases; unmatched junction nucleotides: 5. Written as DNA, the CDR3 is TGTGCCAGCAGAAGACAGGGGCGGGAGACCCAGTACTTC. Protein product: CASRRQGRETQYF.

The chain carries TRBV11-1 and TRBJ2-1; TRBD2 aligns across 8 bases. V dropped 7 bases and J dropped 4; count of bases not matched to a gene: 6. This CDR3 contains 14 residues. Germline assignment: CDR1 SGHAT and CDR2 FQDESV (reference sequence). The CDR3 spells CASNRGGVYNEQFF. The CDR3 DNA sequence: TGTGCCAGCAACCGGGGGGGCGTATACAATGAGCAGTTCTTC.

In DNA, the CDR3 is TGTGCCAGCAGCTTTAGCGGGGGGGCGTGGACCGGGGAGCTGTTTTTT. Amino acids: CASSFSGGAWTGELFF. The chain has TRBV5-8 and TRBJ2-2, with 11 bases lining up with TRBD2. This CDR3 has 16 residues. Germline-derived CDR1 and CDR2 are SGHTS and YDEGEE. The V and J ends lost 2 bases and 5 bases, in that order; junction bases with no gene match: 5.